This T cell receptor (beta chain) was identified in a study of blood T cells in healthy people across ages. It was with a sample-barcoded 5' primer and a J-beta primer mix that a second PCR of about 6 to 12 cycles was run. One entry per CDR3 protein results from TCRdb running MiXCR on the 5' RACE reads. Here the sample spans roughly 680,000 distinct CDR3 sequences, more than 45% being singletons. This clonotype was seen only a few times. The CDR3 has 17 residues. V usage is TRBV21-1 and J usage is TRBJ1-5. TRBV21-1 is shown as a pseudogene. The receptor's source is a woman older than 75 in good health. Sample: blood. The DNA for the CDR3 is TGTGCCAGCATCCCTAGCCTGGCAGCGGATAGCAATCAGCCCCAGCATTTT. Protein: CASIPSLAADSNQPQHF.